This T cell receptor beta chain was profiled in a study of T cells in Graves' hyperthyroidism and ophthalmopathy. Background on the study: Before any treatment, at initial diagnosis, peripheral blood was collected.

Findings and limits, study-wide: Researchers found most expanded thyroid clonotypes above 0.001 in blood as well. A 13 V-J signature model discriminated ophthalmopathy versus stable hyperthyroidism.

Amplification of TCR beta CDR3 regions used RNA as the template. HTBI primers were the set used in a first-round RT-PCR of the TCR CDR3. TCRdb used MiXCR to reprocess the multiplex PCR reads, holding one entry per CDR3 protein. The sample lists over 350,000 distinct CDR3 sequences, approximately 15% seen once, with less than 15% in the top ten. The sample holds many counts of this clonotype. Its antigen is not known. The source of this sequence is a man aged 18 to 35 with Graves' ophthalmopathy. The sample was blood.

CDR3 DNA: TGTGCCAGCAGCCCGGGACAGGGCTTTTCGAACACTGAAGCTTTCTTT. Its protein product is CASSPGQGFSNTEAFF. V and J are TRBV3-1 and TRBJ1-1, with 9 bases lining up with TRBD1. After removal of 4 bases from V and 1 base from J, the junction contained 7 bases not matched to a gene. The CDR3 runs 16 residues. Germline CDR1 is LGHDT and CDR2 is YNNKEL (reference sequence).